This T cell receptor beta chain appears in the sequencing data of a study of beta chain features in type 1 diabetes. Study-wide results and limits: Within the patient group, naive, central memory and Treg TCRB repertoires appeared more similar to each other than within healthy donors. All four CD4+ subsets of Type 1 diabetes patients contained TCRB CDR3s that were moderately but significantly shorter. There was no resolution here of whether HLA type influences TCRB rearrangement. The cDNA sequencing approach could over-represent high-TCR-expressing cells. Insertions were fewer and deletions more numerous at VDJ junctions in type 1 diabetes patients.

Investigators reverse transcribed all isolated RNA, so they sequenced expressed TCRB transcripts. Generated by immunoSEQ multiplex PCR, the TCRdb table keeps only in-frame clones and is missing some. The repertoire has about 390,000 clones, around a tenth of them found once; the top ten carry less than 0.65%. This clone was observed many times. Its specificity is not known. The CDR3 has 13 amino acids. Per germline, CDR1 MDHEN and CDR2 SYDVKM. Trimming cost V 6 bases and J 7 bases, with 15 bases left between them. The chain combines TRBV28 with TRBJ1-2; tentatively, D is TRBD1 (5 bases). The specimen was central memory CD4+ T cells from blood. This sequence was found in a man aged 30-40 years with type 1 diabetes. CDR3 region: CASSQGNWGGYTF. Written as DNA, the CDR3 is TGTGCCAGCAGCCAGGGAAATTGGGGTGGCTACACCTTC.